The 5 T cell receptor beta chains reported below all come from one sample, sequenced in a study of blood T cell repertoires in COVID-19. Assay used: immunoSEQ multiplex PCR; TCRdb lists only in-frame clones, some missing. There are roughly 100,000 clones in the sample; 87% occur only once, and 3.1% lies in the top ten. Sequenced sample: peripheral blood. These receptors all stem from a man over 45 in a cohort sampled during active COVID-19.

This clone was observed once. Within the sample, other DNA sequences also encode this same CDR3. This chain connects TRBV18 to TRBJ2-7; D possibly corresponds to TRBD2 (5 bases). V was shortened by 2 bases and J by 7 bases, with 9 bases between the two germline ends. The germline gives CDR1 KGHSH, CDR2 LQKENI. This CDR3 comprises 12 residues. For the CDR3, the DNA is TGTGCCAGCTCACCAAGCCGGGGAGAGCAGTACTTC. This encodes CASSPSRGEQYF. Combining the CDR3 with reference TRBV18 and TRBJ2-7 gives the whole variable domain NAGVMQNPRHLVRRRGQEARLRCSPMKGHSHVYWYRQLPEEGLKFMVYLQKENIIDESGMPKERFSAEFPKEGPSILRIQQVVRGDSAAYFCASSPSRGEQYFGPGTRLTVT.

This chain joins TRBV6-9 and TRBJ2-7; TRBD1 matches at 12 bases. V lost 3 bases to trimming and J lost 7 bases; unmatched junction nucleotides: 10. This CDR3 is built from 16 residues. Germline CDR1 reads MNHGY; CDR2 reads SVAAGI. The CDR3 region is CASSYHTGQGAGEQYF. The CDR3 coding sequence is TGTGCCAGCAGTTACCACACGGGACAGGGGGCCGGAGAGCAGTACTTC.

The CDR3 region has the DNA TGTGCCAGCAGTGATTGGCTAGCGGGGGGGTACAATGAGCAGTTCTTC. It yields the protein CASSDWLAGGYNEQFF. The V call is TRBV2, the J call TRBJ2-1; 12 positions agree with TRBD2. The germline V gene encodes CDR1 SNHLY and CDR2 FYNNEI. Germline trimming cut 3 bases from V and 4 bases from J; bases unmatched to any gene: 4. CDR3 size: 16 residues.

The chain recombines TRBV10-3 with TRBJ1-2; maybe TRBD1 (6 bases). Germline assignment: CDR1 ENHRY and CDR2 SYGVKD. CDR3 length equals 13 residues. Trimming stripped 8 bases from V and 13 bases from J, with 23 bases between. DNA of the CDR3: TGTGCCATCCGGGAGGCGGGGGCAGGGACCGGCACCTTC. It is translated as CAIREAGAGTGTF.

The CDR3 loop is CASSRSLAGGFTDTQYF. The CDR3 DNA reads TGTGCCAGCTCGCGATCACTAGCGGGGGGGTTCACAGATACGCAGTATTTT. The chain links TRBV4-2 to TRBJ2-3; TRBD2 matches 13 bases. Per the germline V gene, CDR1 is LGHNA and CDR2 is YNFKEQ. The CDR3 covers 17 residues. V shed 8 bases and J 2 bases; nucleotides not matched to a gene: 10.